A selection of T cell receptor beta chains follows, all from one sample in a study of shared clonotypes between healthy human individuals. Assay: immunoSEQ multiplex PCR; the TCRdb copy retains only in-frame clones and omits some. The sample has roughly 2.5 million clones, 90% to 95% seen once. Sequencing was carried out using naive CD4+ T cells sorted from blood. The receptors here all came from a man between 18 and 29 years old in good health. CDR3s include the opening cysteine and the closing phenylalanine or tryptophan. The D gene is left open where the match is weak. Clone size, where shown, is once, few, many, or a class for clones that have expanded.

clone size	V gene	CDR3 length	J gene	D gene	CDR3 protein	CDR3 DNA
.	TRBV6-1	15	TRBJ1-6	TRBD1	CASSLTGAENSPLHF	TGTGCCAGCAGTCTGACAGGGGCGGAGAATTCACCCCTCCACTTT
.	TRBV2	16	TRBJ2-3	.	CASSERAGRSTDTQYF	TGTGCCAGCAGTGAAAGGGCGGGGCGGAGCACAGATACGCAGTATTTT
few	TRBV2	13	TRBJ1-6	.	CASEVGGESPLHF	TGTGCTTCGGAGGTCGGGGGTGAGTCACCCCTCCACTTT
.	TRBV5-1	14	TRBJ2-3	.	CASSYRDSTDTQYF	TGCGCCAGCAGCTACCGGGACAGCACAGATACGCAGTATTTT
.	TRBV5-1	14	TRBJ1-1	.	CASSSNTGGTEAFF	TGCGCCAGCAGCTCCAACACGGGGGGGACTGAAGCTTTCTTT
.	TRBV30	15	TRBJ2-2	TRBD2	CAWSPSGRATGELFF	TGTGCCTGGAGTCCCTCCGGGAGGGCCACCGGGGAGCTGTTTTTT
.	TRBV27	16	TRBJ1-2	.	CASSFHQAKTNYGYTF	TGTGCCAGCAGTTTTCACCAGGCCAAGACTAACTATGGCTACACCTTC
.	TRBV19	21	TRBJ2-1	TRBD2	CASSIDPTSGGASGVYNEQFF	TGTGCCAGTAGTATAGACCCCACTAGCGGGGGGGCTTCGGGGGTTTACAATGAGCAGTTCTTC
.	TRBV10-3	14	TRBJ2-7	TRBD2	CAIMGTSGSNEQYF	TGTGCCATCATGGGGACTAGCGGGAGCAACGAGCAGTACTTC
.	TRBV11-2	15	TRBJ2-3	TRBD2	CASAGLAGITDTQYF	TGTGCCAGCGCTGGACTAGCCGGGATCACAGATACGCAGTATTTT
once	TRBV28	15	TRBJ1-5	.	CASSPSGTVGQPQHF	TGTGCCAGCAGTCCCTCGGGAACGGTGGGACAGCCCCAGCATTTT
.	TRBV29-1	11	TRBJ2-1	.	CSVVGGREQFF	TGCAGCGTTGTGGGGGGTAGGGAGCAGTTCTTC
.	TRBV18	16	TRBJ2-3	TRBD2	CASSLAGTSITDTQYF	TGTGCCAGCTCACTGGCCGGGACTAGTATTACGGATACGCAGTATTTT
.	TRBV30	18	TRBJ2-5	TRBD2	CAWSVRAGGQSGGKTQYF	TGTGCCTGGAGTGTACGAGCGGGGGGGCAATCTGGAGGAAAGACCCAGTACTTC
.	TRBV10-1	16	TRBJ2-5	.	CASSESRAGNQETQYF	TGCGCCAGCAGTGAGTCGCGGGCAGGGAATCAAGAGACCCAGTACTTC
.	TRBV7-3	15	TRBJ2-3	.	CASSFRGSRTDTQYF	TGTGCCAGCAGCTTCAGGGGAAGTCGCACAGATACGCAGTATTTT
once	TRBV10-3	16	TRBJ1-5	TRBD1	CAISDADRGQNQPQHF	TGTGCCATCAGTGACGCTGACAGGGGGCAAAATCAGCCCCAGCATTTT